The clone carrying this TCR beta chain has ten or more counts. The antigen remains undetermined. Diagnostic decisions used clinical symptoms, serum thyroxine and TRAb, thyroid ultrasound and orbital computed tomography. The TCR beta CDR3 regions underwent amplification using RNA transcripts as the source. Using the HTBI primer set, a first-round RT-PCR was run on the TCR CDR3. TCRdb re-derived calls from the multiplex PCR reads in MiXCR, one entry per CDR3 protein. The sample has approximately 400,000 distinct CDR3 sequences; roughly 18% are singletons. This sample stems from a study of T cells in Graves' hyperthyroidism and ophthalmopathy. About the research overall: Peripheral blood was taken when the disease was first diagnosed, before any treatment began.

The V end lost 0 bases, the J end lost 7 bases, and 4 bases lay between the germline ends. The CDR3 spans 13 residues. Germline CDR1 and CDR2: LNHNV and YYDKDF (reference sequence). Study-level results: Blood also contained most expanded thyroid clonotypes above 0.001. Patients with ophthalmopathy were separated from those with stable hyperthyroidism by a 13 V-J model.

The chain has TRBV15 and TRBJ1-6, with D hard to call. The sequence was collected from a man aged 18 to 35 with Graves' ophthalmopathy. The source material was blood. The CDR3 spells CATSRDGNSPLHF. For the CDR3, the DNA is TGTGCCACCAGCAGAGATGGAAATTCACCCCTCCACTTT.